Following are 25 T cell receptor beta chains from one sample sequenced in a study of cytomegalovirus exposure and HLA in healthy donors (dated 2017 in TCRdb). Libraries were constructed by the immunoSEQ multiplex PCR assay. For the multiplex PCR, a mixture combining 60 forward primers for TCR Vbeta segments and 13 reverse primers for TCR Jbeta segments was used. TCRdb took this table from immuneACCESS and kept in-frame rearrangements with V and J called. Such tables lack part of the clones; where checked against another copy, unresolved V genes explain under half of the gap, and the rest is unexplained. The sample records approximately 160,000 clones, almost 85% of which are singletons. The ten most abundant clones make up around 0.37% of the sample. The sequenced sample consisted of PBMCs. The receptors derive from a boy between 2 and 10 years old in good health and CMV-seronegative.

V and J are TRBV11-2 and TRBJ2-5; tentatively, D is TRBD2 (5 bases). The J call could be wrong; TRBJ2-7 is a better fit for the DNA end. CDR1 and CDR2 (germline): SGHAT, FQNNGV. This CDR3 is built from 14 residues. The CDR3 region has the DNA TGTGCCAGCAGCTTTTCCGGGGTAAAGTACGAGCAGTACTTC. This translates into CASSFSGVKYEQYF.

This chain connects TRBV6-5 to TRBJ2-7; TRBD1 might be the D (5 bases). CDR3 length: 11 amino acids. The V gene's germline CDR1 is MNHEY and CDR2 SVGAGI. Trimming stripped 6 bases from V and 7 bases from J, with 10 bases between. The DNA of the CDR3 is TGTGCCAGCAGGGGGCGGCGGGAGCAGTACTTC. Its translation: CASRGRREQYF.

This sequence joins TRBV27 and TRBJ2-7, with 12 nucleotides matching TRBD2. V dropped 2 bases and J dropped 7; count of bases not matched to a gene: 9. Germline V gives CDR1 MNHEY, CDR2 SMNVEV (reference sequence). The CDR3 length is 16 residues. The CDR3 reads CASSLTTSGRSVEQYF. The CDR3 nucleotides are TGTGCCAGCAGTTTAACGACTAGCGGGAGATCGGTAGAGCAGTACTTC.

The chain couples TRBV15 to TRBJ1-1; D ambiguous. CDR3 length: 13 residues. Trimming took off 1 base at V and 10 bases at J, with 13 bases between the two ends. Germline V gene sequence: CDR1 LNHNV, CDR2 YYDKDF (reference sequence). The CDR3 loop is CATSRVGDGRAFF. The DNA of the CDR3 is TGTGCCACCAGCAGAGTGGGAGATGGTCGAGCTTTCTTT.

V is TRBV2 and J is TRBJ2-1; maybe TRBD2 (5 bases). The germline gives CDR1 SNHLY, CDR2 FYNNEI. V dropped 4 bases and J dropped 6 bases, with 13 bases sitting between them. The CDR3 has 14 amino acids. The chain's CDR3 is CASSARDLGNEQFF. The DNA for the CDR3 is TGTGCCAGCAGTGCCCGGGATCTAGGCAATGAGCAGTTCTTC.

The gene calls are TRBV11-2 and TRBJ2-7, with 9 bases lining up with TRBD1. The CDR3 extends over 15 amino acids. J gave up 4 bases and V 5 bases, and 9 bases lay outside the gene matches. Germline CDR1 and CDR2: SGHAT and FQNNGV. CDR3 in DNA: TGTGCCAGCAGCCCTTGGGACAGGGTGTCGTACGAGCAGTACTTC. It specifies CASSPWDRVSYEQYF. The full variable domain, with the rest looked up from reference TRBV11-2 and TRBJ2-7, is EAGVAQSPRYKIIEKRQSVAFWCNPISGHATLYWYQQILGQGPKLLIQFQNNGVVDDSQLPKDRFSAERLKGVDSTLKIQPAKLEDSAVYLCASSPWDRVSYEQYFGPGTRLTVT.

This clone was picked up a small number of times. This sequence joins TRBV6-1 and TRBJ1-5, with 9 positions matching TRBD1. The trim removed 4 bases at V and 6 bases at J, leaving 4 bases unmatched. Per germline, CDR1 MNHNS and CDR2 SASEGT. The CDR3 runs 14 residues. CDR3 DNA: TGTGCCAGCAGTGTCGGGACAGGGCGTCAGCCCCAGCATTTT. It yields the protein CASSVGTGRQPQHF.

Turning to this clone: A junction end diverges from the germline sequence, so it may reflect a read error. This chain uses TRBV5-1 with TRBJ2-3, with 14 bases matching TRBD2. The CDR3 runs 16 residues. In germline, CDR1 is SGHRS, CDR2 YFSETQ. CDR3 in DNA: TGCGCCAGCAGCTTGGGACTAGCGGGAGGGACAGGTACGCAGTATTTT. This sequence encodes CASSLGLAGGTGTQYF.

The chain uses TRBV9 and TRBJ2-1; D remains unclear. With 4 bases removed from V and 5 bases from J, the gap between germline ends came to 7 bases. The CDR3 spans 12 residues. Per the germline V gene, CDR1 is SGDLS and CDR2 is YYNGEE. CDR3 residues: CASSTSNNEQFF. The CDR3, as DNA: TGTGCCAGCAGCACAAGTAACAATGAGCAGTTCTTC.

The gene calls are TRBV7-3 and TRBJ2-1; no clear D gene. Germline V gives CDR1 SGHTA, CDR2 FQGTGA. The ends were cut back, 0 bases at V and 4 bases at J, with 10 bases in the middle. The CDR3 has 15 residues. The CDR3 region has the DNA TGTGCCAGCAGCTTAACCGCCCAGCGTTACAATGAGCAGTTCTTC. Translation: CASSLTAQRYNEQFF.

This chain connects TRBV10-1 to TRBJ2-5; D uncertain. V shed 4 bases and J shed 1 base, with 7 bases lying between them. The length of the CDR3 is 13 residues. Germline values: CDR1 WNHNN, CDR2 SYGVQD (reference sequence). In DNA, the CDR3 is TGCGCCAGCAGTGGACAACTCCAAGAGACCCAGTACTTC. It specifies CASSGQLQETQYF.

The J gene is TRBJ1-4, the V gene TRBV19; 9 bases align to TRBD1. CDR1 LNHDA and CDR2 SQIVND come from the germline V gene (reference sequence). Trimming removed 5 bases from V and 10 bases from J; junction bases left unmatched: 11. The CDR3 covers 15 residues. CDR3 protein: CASSSRQGEVRKLFF. Here the CDR3 DNA reads TGTGCCAGTAGTTCCCGACAGGGGGAAGTTAGAAAACTGTTTTTT.

The rearrangement joins TRBV28 to TRBJ2-1; D remains unclear. The CDR3 totals 12 residues. CDR1 is MDHEN and CDR2 is SYDVKM in the germline V gene. The germline V and J ends were trimmed by 5 bases and 7 bases, with 9 bases remaining between them. The CDR3 coding sequence is TGTGCCAGCAGTCTGCCTCGGAATGAGCAGTTCTTC. This encodes CASSLPRNEQFF.

This chain joins TRBV10-1 and TRBJ2-2; D is ambiguous. This CDR3 is built from 15 residues. Trimming removed 0 bases from V and 1 base from J, with 6 bases in between. Germline V gene data show CDR1 as WNHNN and CDR2 as SYGVQD (reference sequence). The CDR3 loop is CASSESIGNTGELFF. The CDR3 DNA reads as TGCGCCAGCAGTGAGTCGATCGGGAACACCGGGGAGCTGTTTTTT.

This sequence joins TRBV6-5 and TRBJ1-1; D gene uncertain. Trimming removed 6 bases from V and 4 bases from J, with 12 bases in between. There are 13 residues in the CDR3. The V gene's germline CDR1 is MNHEY and CDR2 SVGAGI. CDR3 region: CASRNGVGTEAFF. In DNA form, the CDR3 reads TGTGCCAGCAGGAACGGAGTTGGCACTGAAGCTTTCTTT.

V is TRBV5-4 and J is TRBJ2-3, with D uncertain. There are 11 residues in the CDR3. CDR1 is SGHNT and CDR2 is YYREEE in the germline V gene (reference sequence). Trimming cost V 1 base and J 6 bases, with 3 bases left between them. The DNA for the CDR3 is TGTGCCAGCAGCTTGCTGGATACGCAGTATTTT. It translates to CASSLLDTQYF.

J is TRBJ1-4 and V is TRBV5-1; perhaps TRBD1 as D (6 bases). The CDR3 contains 15 residues. The germline V gene encodes CDR1 SGHRS and CDR2 YFSETQ. V was pared by 2 bases and J by 4 bases, with 12 bases between. CDR3 in amino acids: CASSLDRTVNEKLFF. In DNA form, the CDR3 reads TGCGCCAGCAGCTTAGATCGGACAGTTAATGAAAAACTGTTTTTT.

The V call is TRBV5-1, the J call TRBJ2-7, with D possibly matching TRBD2 (5 bases). The ends were cut back, 4 bases at V and 0 bases at J, with 17 bases in the middle. The CDR3 length is 16 residues. Germline V gene data show CDR1 as SGHRS and CDR2 as YFSETQ. CDR3 DNA sequence: TGCGCCAGCAGCCAGACGGGCGCTACTAGCTCCTACGAGCAGTACTTC. It codes for CASSQTGATSSYEQYF. Using reference TRBV5-1 and TRBJ2-7 for the parts outside the CDR3, the full variable domain is KAGVTQTPRYLIKTRGQQVTLSCSPISGHRSVSWYQQTPGQGLQFLFEYFSETQRNKGNFPGRFSGRQFSNSRSEMNVSTLELGDSALYLCASSQTGATSSYEQYFGPGTRLTVT.

The chain is built from TRBV7-2 and TRBJ1-5; 9 positions agree with TRBD1. CDR3 length: 18 residues. The V segment lost 4 bases and the J segment 0 bases; nucleotides outside the gene matches: 10. CDR1 is SGHTA, CDR2 FQGNSA, per germline. CDR3 nucleotides: TGTGCCAGCAGCTCACGCACAGGGGGCGGCCGTAGCAATCAGCCCCAGCATTTT. Translation gives CASSSRTGGGRSNQPQHF.

This chain uses TRBV6-1 with TRBJ2-7; no firm D call. CDR3 length equals 14 residues. With 1 base removed from V and 3 bases from J, the gap between germline ends came to 10 bases. Germline lookup yields CDR1 MNHNS and CDR2 SASEGT. CDR3 protein: CASSEGIARYEQYF. CDR3 DNA sequence: TGTGCCAGCAGTGAAGGCATAGCTCGCTACGAGCAGTACTTC.

This sequence joins TRBV27 and TRBJ2-7; weak D call: TRBD2 (7 bases). CDR1 and CDR2 from the germline V gene are MNHEY and SMNVEV (reference sequence). The ends were cut back, 5 bases at V and 4 bases at J, with 15 bases in the middle. The CDR3 contains 14 residues. CDR3 coding DNA: TGTGCCAGCAGTCCACGGGGGGCGGTTTACGAGCAGTACTTC. It codes for CASSPRGAVYEQYF.

The rearrangement uses TRBV5-4 and TRBJ1-4; 7 nucleotides match TRBD1. This CDR3 spans 14 amino acids. V trimming: 0 bases; J trimming: 8 bases; junction bases outside the gene matches: 4. CDR1 and CDR2 from the germline V gene are SGHNT and YYREEE (reference sequence). Written as DNA, the CDR3 is TGTGCCAGCAGCTTGGTAGGGACAGCGGAAAAACTGTTTTTT. It specifies CASSLVGTAEKLFF. Full variable domain (missing parts from reference TRBV5-4 and TRBJ1-4): ETGVTQSPTHLIKTRGQQVTLRCSSQSGHNTVSWYQQALGQGPQFIFQYYREEENGRGNFPPRFSGLQFPNYSSELNVNALELDDSALYLCASSLVGTAEKLFFGSGTQLSVL.

The genes are TRBV7-3 and TRBJ2-3, with 7 bases lining up with TRBD1. Germline V gives CDR1 SGHTA, CDR2 FQGTGA. The length of the CDR3 is 14 residues. V gave up 3 bases and J gave up 1 base; unmatched junction bases: 1. This chain's CDR3 is CASSFTGGTDTQYF. The CDR3 DNA reads TGTGCCAGCAGCTTTACAGGGGGCACAGATACGCAGTATTTT.

This clone was seen more than once but under ten times. This chain connects TRBV2 to TRBJ1-1; D remains ambiguous. The CDR3 is 13 amino acids. Germline V gives CDR1 SNHLY, CDR2 FYNNEI. Trimming took 7 bases from V and 1 from J, leaving 10 bases between them. The CDR3 nucleotides are TGTGCCAGCACCCCGGAGGGGAACACTGAAGCTTTCTTT. It translates to CASTPEGNTEAFF.

This chain's CDR3 is CSVNRGYEQYF. As DNA, the CDR3 is TGCAGCGTGAACAGGGGCTACGAGCAGTACTTC. V usage is TRBV29-1 and J usage is TRBJ2-7; 7 bases map to TRBD1. V lost 6 bases, J lost 3 bases, and 2 bases stayed unmatched. The CDR3 totals 11 residues. From germline, CDR1 is SQVTM and CDR2 ANQGSEA.